This T cell receptor (beta chain) was documented in a study of cytomegalovirus exposure and HLA in healthy donors. After removal of 6 bases from V and 3 bases from J, the junction contained 4 bases not matched to a gene. Germline V gives CDR1 SGHTA, CDR2 FQGNSA. The CDR3 covers 14 residues. Study results and caveats: CMV serostatus was the only recorded immune exposure for donors.

Details on this clone: The target antigen is unknown.

Unrecorded immune exposure was likely among donors, who were nominally healthy when sampled. Use of 60 Vbeta and 13 Jbeta primers characterized the PCR. Data came from immunoSEQ multiplex PCR; TCRdb stores just in-frame clones and leaves some out. The table includes 150,000 to 200,000 clones, around three quarters detected once. The sample consisted of PBMCs. The rearrangement uses TRBV7-2 and TRBJ2-7; 11 nucleotides match TRBD2. The receptor was derived from a woman aged 50 to 60 in good health and CMV-seronegative. CDR3: CASRQGLAGYEQYF. The CDR3 nucleotides are TGTGCCAGCAGGCAAGGACTAGCGGGCTACGAGCAGTACTTC. Looking up the rest from reference TRBV7-2 and TRBJ2-7 gives the full variable domain: GAGVSQSPSNKVTEKGKDVELRCDPISGHTALYWYRQSLGQGLEFLIYFQGNSAPDKSGLPSDRFSAERTGGSVSTLTIQRTQQEDSAVYLCASRQGLAGYEQYFGPGTRLTVT.